This TCR beta chain was captured in a study of blood T cell repertoires in COVID-19. This CDR3 is built from 15 residues. The germline V gene has CDR1 SEHNR and CDR2 FQNEAQ (reference sequence). Germline trimming cut 6 bases from V and 4 bases from J; bases unmatched to any gene: 7. TCRdb's copy holds only in-frame clones and misses some; the assay was immunoSEQ multiplex PCR. The sample has tens of thousands of clones; under 80% are singletons. The specimen sequenced was peripheral blood. The TCR comes from a human donor in a cohort sampled during active COVID-19. This chain connects TRBV7-9 to TRBJ2-5; TRBD1 aligns across 11 bases. The CDR3 loop is CASSSDRGLLETQYF. The CDR3 nucleotides are TGTGCCAGCAGTTCGGACAGGGGGCTATTAGAGACCCAGTACTTC.